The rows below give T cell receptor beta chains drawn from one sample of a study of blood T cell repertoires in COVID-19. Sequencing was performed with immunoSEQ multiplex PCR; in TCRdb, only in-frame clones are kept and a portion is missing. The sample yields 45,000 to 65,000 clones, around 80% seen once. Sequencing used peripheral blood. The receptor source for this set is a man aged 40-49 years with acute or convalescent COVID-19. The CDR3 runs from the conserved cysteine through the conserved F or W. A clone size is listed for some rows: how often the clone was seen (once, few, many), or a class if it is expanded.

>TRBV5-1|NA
CASSPGQGSLETQYF
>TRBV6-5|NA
CASRLYGQGQPQHF
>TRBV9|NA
CASSPRPGLNSPLHF
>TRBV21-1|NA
CASSKAQIGCPNQPQHF
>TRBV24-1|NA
CATSDPRTGGGQPQHF
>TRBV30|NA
CAWKKGSSYEQYF
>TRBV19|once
CASSIPGAYEQYF
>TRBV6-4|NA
CASSETLITGELFF
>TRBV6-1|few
CASSDIGGYGYTF
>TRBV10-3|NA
CATRGGQGANNEQFF
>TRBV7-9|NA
CASSLGTGSYSPLHF
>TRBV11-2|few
CASSRHTRGGNTIYF
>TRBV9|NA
CASSVAGQPGQPQHF
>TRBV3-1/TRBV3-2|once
CASSQELARTQYF
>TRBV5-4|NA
CASSQDSYGYTF
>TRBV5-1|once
CASSPLAGQRGNNEQFF
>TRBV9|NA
CASSVGRQGGGNTEAFF
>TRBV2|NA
CASSEEPRNGYTF
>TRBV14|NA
CASSQGASSGNTIYF
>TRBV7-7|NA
CASSPGGLNTGELFF
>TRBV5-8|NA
CASSLRTGNSPLHF
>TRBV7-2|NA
CASSLGGMETQYF
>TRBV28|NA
CASSFGQGVRPQHF
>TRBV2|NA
CASSAGAFSGNTIYF
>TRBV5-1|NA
CASSRFSGGAPTDTQYF
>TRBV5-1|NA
CASSFLTSGGYNEQFF
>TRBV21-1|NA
CASRIQPQGEAGNTIYF
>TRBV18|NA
CASSPRGTGAADTQYF
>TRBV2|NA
CASSTRETQYF
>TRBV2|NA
CASSGGEGGYTF
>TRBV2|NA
CASSVYSAPEAFF
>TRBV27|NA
CASWDRGTDTQYF
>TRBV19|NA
CASTDTSLRGETQYF